This entry lists 30 T cell receptor beta chains sequenced from one sample in a study of blood T cell repertoires in COVID-19. The data were produced by immunoSEQ multiplex PCR, yet TCRdb's version contains in-frame clones alone and is incomplete. Counted here are 70,000 or so clones, 90% occurring once; the ten biggest clones make up 1.4% to 1.5%. The sequencing input was peripheral blood. The receptor set was obtained from a man aged 50 to 59 with acute or convalescent COVID-19.

The chain uses TRBV5-1 and TRBJ2-5; a weak D match, TRBD2 (6 bases). Germline CDR1 is SGHRS and CDR2 is YFSETQ. The V and J ends lost 4 bases and 5 bases respectively, with 21 bases between them. The CDR3 contains 16 residues. CDR3 in DNA: TGCGCCAGCAGCGGCCGGGACGCCCCCGGAGGGGAGACCCAGTACTTC. Amino acids: CASSGRDAPGGETQYF.

V is TRBV6-5 and J is TRBJ1-1; D is perhaps TRBD1 (5 bases). V was trimmed by 10 bases and J by 4 bases, leaving 16 bases between them. This CDR3 is 13 amino acids long. Germline V gene sequence: CDR1 MNHEY, CDR2 SVGAGI. The CDR3 DNA is TGTGCCACCGCTGGGGGGTCGGGCACTGAAGCTTTCTTT. Translation gives CATAGGSGTEAFF.

The genes are TRBV6-1 and TRBJ2-5; 7 positions match TRBD2. Germline CDR1 reads MNHNS; CDR2 reads SASEGT. Losses at the gene ends were 3 bases for V and 3 bases for J; bases not matched to a gene: 4. The CDR3 sequence is 14 residues long. CDR3 amino acids: CASSDGAGEETQYF. In DNA form, the CDR3 reads TGTGCCAGCAGTGATGGGGCGGGAGAAGAGACCCAGTACTTC.

The chain links TRBV7-9 to TRBJ1-1; D call uncertain. The V gene lost 2 bases and the J gene lost 0 bases, with 7 bases spanning the gap. From germline, CDR1 is SEHNR and CDR2 FQNEAQ (reference sequence). The length of the CDR3 is 14 residues. The CDR3 here is CASSLRRMNTEAFF. For the CDR3, the DNA is TGTGCCAGCAGCTTAAGGCGGATGAACACTGAAGCTTTCTTT.

This clone was counted a single time. The chain has TRBV4-2 and TRBJ1-3; TRBD1 matches 8 bases. This CDR3 comprises 17 residues. The V segment lost 4 bases and the J segment 0 bases; nucleotides outside the gene matches: 8. Looked up from germline, CDR1 is LGHNA and CDR2 is YNFKEQ. The CDR3 DNA reads TGTGCCAGCAGCCTGGGACAGGTTGGAAACTCTGGAAACACCATATATTTT. Translation: CASSLGQVGNSGNTIYF.

The rearrangement joins TRBV7-2 to TRBJ2-2, with 10 bases matching TRBD2. Looked up from germline, CDR1 is SGHTA and CDR2 is FQGNSA. The J segment lost 5 bases and the V segment lost 3 bases, leaving 9 bases of the junction unmatched. This CDR3 spans 17 amino acids. CDR3 sequence reads: CASSFPKLAGDTGELFF. The CDR3 bases are TGTGCCAGCAGCTTTCCCAAGCTAGCGGGAGATACCGGGGAGCTGTTTTTT.

The gene calls are TRBV19 and TRBJ1-2; tentatively, D is TRBD1 (5 bases). V lost 7 bases, J lost 4 bases, and 19 bases lay in between. Germline V gives CDR1 LNHDA, CDR2 SQIVND (reference sequence). The CDR3 is 15 residues long. The CDR3 protein is CASKREGTGLYGYTF. Written as DNA, the CDR3 is TGTGCCAGTAAACGGGAGGGGACGGGGCTCTATGGCTACACCTTC.

The V call is TRBV28, the J call TRBJ2-7; D is uncertain. CDR1 and CDR2 from the germline V gene are MDHEN and SYDVKM. The CDR3 sequence is 14 residues long. V lost 4 bases, J lost 2 bases, and 12 bases lay in between. The CDR3 protein is CASSSRLATYEQYF. The CDR3 coding sequence is TGTGCCAGCAGTTCACGACTTGCGACCTACGAGCAGTACTTC.

This rearrangement joins TRBV11-2 to TRBJ2-3; 14 bases map to TRBD2. The CDR3 extends over 17 amino acids. Losses at the gene ends were 5 bases for V and 6 bases for J; bases not matched to a gene: 10. CDR1 and CDR2 from the germline V gene are SGHAT and FQNNGV. CDR3 sequence reads: CASSPGTSGGRGDTQYF. CDR3 nucleotides: TGTGCCAGCAGCCCAGGGACTAGCGGGGGCCGGGGGGATACGCAGTATTTT.

The CDR3 coding sequence is TGTGCCAGCAGTTCCCTCGACAGGGACGGACAGCCCCAGCATTTT. Its protein is CASSSLDRDGQPQHF. The chain is built from TRBV28 and TRBJ1-5; 7 bases agree with TRBD1. Germline values: CDR1 MDHEN, CDR2 SYDVKM. With V trimmed by 4 bases and J by 7 bases, 10 bases remained unmatched. The CDR3 has 15 residues.

The V and J genes are TRBV2 and TRBJ1-5, with TRBD1 matching 10 bases. CDR3 length equals 15 residues. Per the germline V gene, CDR1 is SNHLY and CDR2 is FYNNEI. J gave up 3 bases and V 6 bases, and 5 bases lay outside the gene matches. The CDR3 DNA reads as TGTGCCAGCAGGTTAGGACAGGGGGACAATCAGCCCCAGCATTTT. Translated, it gives CASRLGQGDNQPQHF.

V gene TRBV7-3 combines with J gene TRBJ2-3; tentative D call: TRBD1 (5 bases). The length of the CDR3 is 14 residues. From germline, CDR1 is SGHTA and CDR2 FQGTGA. V lost 3 bases and J lost 4, with 11 bases in between. In DNA, the CDR3 is TGTGCCAGCAGCTTCCCGACAGTAGCAGATACGCAGTATTTT. Translated: CASSFPTVADTQYF.

The chain uses TRBV7-3 and TRBJ2-1; 8 bases match TRBD1. The J segment lost 9 bases and the V segment lost 5 bases, leaving 3 bases of the junction unmatched. The CDR3 contains 12 residues. Germline V gene lookup returns CDR1 SGHTA and CDR2 FQGTGA. The CDR3 sequence: CASSQQGGEQFF. The CDR3 DNA reads as TGTGCCAGCAGCCAACAGGGGGGTGAGCAGTTCTTC. The complete variable domain, with remaining parts taken from reference TRBV7-3 and TRBJ2-1, reads GAGVSQTPSNKVTEKGKYVELRCDPISGHTALYWYRQSLGQGPEFLIYFQGTGAADDSGLPNDRFFAVRPEGSVSTLKIQRTERGDSAVYLCASSQQGGEQFFGPGTRLTVL.

The chain links TRBV24-1 to TRBJ2-1; TRBD1 matches at 7 bases. The CDR3 totals 15 residues. Germline V gene lookup returns CDR1 KGHDR and CDR2 SFDVKD. Trimming cost V 5 bases and J 10 bases; bases outside gene matches: 13. CDR3 region: CATSALGGTGAEQFF. CDR3 DNA sequence: TGTGCCACCAGTGCCCTAGGGGGAACAGGGGCCGAGCAGTTCTTC.

This chain connects TRBV29-1 to TRBJ2-1, with TRBD1 identical over 8 bases. CDR1 is SQVTM and CDR2 is ANQGSEA in the germline V gene. The CDR3 consists of 13 residues. After removal of 7 bases from V and 7 bases from J, the junction contained 9 bases not matched to a gene. The CDR3 coding sequence is TGCAGCGCTCAGGGGGCCTGGAGGAATGAGCAGTTCTTC. Amino acids: CSAQGAWRNEQFF.

The V gene is TRBV5-1, the J gene TRBJ2-5; TRBD1 matches at 8 bases. Germline CDR1 SGHRS, CDR2 YFSETQ. CDR3 length: 15 amino acids. The trim removed 0 bases at V and 5 bases at J, leaving 6 bases unmatched. The CDR3 nucleotides read TGCGCCAGCAGCTTGGCCGGAGACAGGGGTGAGACCCAGTACTTC. It is translated as CASSLAGDRGETQYF.

This chain uses TRBV20-1 with TRBJ1-4; perhaps TRBD1 as D (5 bases). The germline gives CDR1 DFQATT, CDR2 SNEGSKA (reference sequence). V was cut by 3 bases and J by 4 bases, with 9 bases left in between. The CDR3 has 13 amino acids. The CDR3 DNA follows: TGCAGTGCTAGTCGTGACAGTAATGAAAAACTGTTTTTT. Residues: CSASRDSNEKLFF.

This sequence joins TRBV6-5 and TRBJ1-5, with D hard to call. Germline V CDR1 and CDR2: MNHEY, SVGAGI. This CDR3 comprises 14 residues. V was trimmed by 8 bases and J by 0 bases, leaving 11 bases between them. CDR3 protein: CASGQPTSNQPQHF. In DNA, the CDR3 is TGTGCCAGCGGGCAGCCGACTAGCAATCAGCCCCAGCATTTT.

This clone was picked up a small number of times. The genes are TRBV28 and TRBJ2-3; D remains ambiguous. The CDR3 is 15 amino acids. V gave up 3 bases and J gave up 4 bases, with 14 bases separating them. Germline lookup yields CDR1 MDHEN and CDR2 SYDVKM. The CDR3 nucleotides read TGTGCCAGCAGTTTGGCCGGTTCTGGGCCAGATACGCAGTATTTT. It is translated as CASSLAGSGPDTQYF.

The rearrangement joins TRBV24-1 to TRBJ2-1; TRBD2 might be the D (6 bases). Germline CDR1 and CDR2: KGHDR and SFDVKD. With 5 bases removed from V and 0 bases from J, the gap between germline ends came to 10 bases. The CDR3 is 15 residues long. DNA of the CDR3: TGTGCCACCAGTGTTGGCGGGGTCTCCTACAATGAGCAGTTCTTC. Amino acids: CATSVGGVSYNEQFF.

This clone was observed a single time. The chain couples TRBV9 to TRBJ2-2; D uncertain. Looked up from germline, CDR1 is SGDLS and CDR2 is YYNGEE. V lost 1 base to trimming and J lost 5 bases, with 12 bases between them. The length of the CDR3 is 15 residues. The CDR3 coding sequence is TGTGCCAGCAGCGTATTCCCATCGGTGACCGGGGAGCTGTTTTTT. As protein: CASSVFPSVTGELFF.

This rearrangement joins TRBV7-9 to TRBJ2-1; TRBD2 matches at 10 bases. The CDR3 length is 14 residues. Trimming took 3 bases from V and 6 from J; bases not matched to a gene: 2. In germline, CDR1 is SEHNR, CDR2 FQNEAQ (reference sequence). This CDR3 reads CASSFSGGLNEQFF. CDR3 bases: TGTGCCAGCAGCTTTAGCGGGGGGCTCAATGAGCAGTTCTTC.

This chain joins TRBV6-5 and TRBJ1-2; D is uncertain. In germline, CDR1 is MNHEY, CDR2 SVGAGI. V was pared by 7 bases and J by 0 bases, with 6 bases between. The CDR3 consists of 12 residues. The CDR3 coding sequence is TGTGCCAGCACAACAGCTAACTATGGCTACACCTTC. It codes for CASTTANYGYTF.

J is TRBJ2-1 and V is TRBV11-2; 10 bases match TRBD2. Germline values: CDR1 SGHAT, CDR2 FQNNGV. CDR3 length equals 18 residues. The V gene end was trimmed by 2 bases and the J gene end by 5 bases; junction bases not matched to a gene: 12. The CDR3: CASSLRRVAGGNNNEQFF. CDR3 nucleotide sequence: TGTGCCAGCAGCTTACGCAGGGTAGCGGGAGGAAATAACAATGAGCAGTTCTTC.

With respect to this clone: Other DNA sequences from this sample encode an identical CDR3 as well. The chain has TRBV11-2 and TRBJ1-5, with a possible D match to TRBD1 (5 bases). The CDR3 contains 15 residues. CDR1 is SGHAT, CDR2 FQNNGV, per germline. V lost 0 bases to trimming and J lost 3 bases, with 9 bases between them. CDR3 in DNA: TGTGCCAGCAGCTTAGATCCAGGGTCCAATCAGCCCCAGCATTTT. Translation: CASSLDPGSNQPQHF.

This chain uses TRBV28 with TRBJ2-5; D unclear. The germline V and J ends were trimmed by 2 bases and 5 bases, with 9 bases remaining between them. The CDR3 spans 13 residues. Germline V gene sequence: CDR1 MDHEN, CDR2 SYDVKM. The CDR3 DNA is TGTGCCAGCAGTTTACCCAGCGCGGAGACCCAGTACTTC. It codes for CASSLPSAETQYF.

The chain joins TRBV6-5 to TRBJ1-1; no clear D gene. The CDR3 is 11 amino acids. V shed 5 bases and J shed 3 bases, with 4 bases lying between them. Germline-derived CDR1 and CDR2 are MNHEY and SVGAGI. The CDR3 spells CASSHYTEAFF. The CDR3 DNA is TGTGCCAGCAGTCATTACACTGAAGCTTTCTTT.

The chain couples TRBV7-2 to TRBJ2-5; 12 bases agree with TRBD1. The junction had 5 bases not matched to a gene; V was cut back by 1 base and J by 5 bases. Looked up from germline, CDR1 is SGHTA and CDR2 is FQGNSA. CDR3 size: 16 residues. The CDR3 sequence: CASSLVGTGGYETQYF. The CDR3 DNA sequence: TGTGCCAGCAGCTTAGTCGGGACAGGGGGCTACGAGACCCAGTACTTC.

The chain has TRBV5-6 and TRBJ2-3; a weak D match, TRBD2 (5 bases). V gave up 4 bases and J gave up 5 bases, with 23 bases separating them. Germline V gene sequence: CDR1 SGHDT, CDR2 YYEEEE. The CDR3 consists of 17 residues. CDR3 nucleotides: TGTGCCAGCAGCACCGCAGGCCCGGGATACCACAAAGATACGCAGTATTTT. Encoded protein: CASSTAGPGYHKDTQYF.

V usage is TRBV6-2 or TRBV6-3 and J usage is TRBJ2-5, with 8 bases fitting TRBD2. This CDR3 region has 15 residues. V shed 2 bases and J 5 bases; nucleotides not matched to a gene: 7. Germline CDR1 reads MNHEY; CDR2 reads SVGEGT. The CDR3 region is CASSYGGLAGETQYF. In nucleotides, the CDR3 is TGTGCCAGCAGTTACGGAGGGTTAGCGGGGGAGACCCAGTACTTC.